The 9 T cell receptor beta chains below were found in one sample sequenced in a study of cytomegalovirus exposure and HLA in healthy donors. The data were produced by immunoSEQ multiplex PCR, yet TCRdb's version contains in-frame clones alone and is incomplete. The top ten hold about 3.5% of the sample, which has around 130,000 clones, roughly 90% seen once. The sequencing sample was made of PBMCs. Receptors were obtained from a man aged 25-40 years in good health and CMV-seronegative.

V gene TRBV29-1 combines with J gene TRBJ2-1; D perhaps matches TRBD1 (5 bases). The germline V gene has CDR1 SQVTM and CDR2 ANQGSEA. CDR3 size: 15 residues. V gave up 4 bases and J gave up 0 bases, with 13 bases separating them. The CDR3 reads CSVVDRSFSYNEQFF. The CDR3 region has the DNA TGCAGCGTTGTTGACAGATCGTTCTCCTACAATGAGCAGTTCTTC.

This clone has only a few counts. The chain combines TRBV5-1 with TRBJ2-7, with D maybe TRBD1 (5 bases). The CDR3 extends over 13 amino acids. The germline CDR1 and CDR2 sequences are SGHRS and YFSETQ. Trimming stripped 6 bases from V and 1 base from J, with 11 bases between. CDR3 sequence (DNA): TGCGCCAGCACCATGGACAATTCCTACGAGCAGTACTTC. The encoded protein is CASTMDNSYEQYF.

This clone was seen a few times. The CDR3 DNA sequence: TGCGCCAGCAGCCCGACGCAGGACAGACCCTACGAGCAGTACTTC. This codes for CASSPTQDRPYEQYF. This chain joins TRBV5-1 and TRBJ2-7, with a tentative D call TRBD1 (6 bases). The CDR3 length is 15 residues. Germline V CDR1 and CDR2: SGHRS, YFSETQ. V shed 4 bases and J shed 2 bases, with 16 bases lying between them.

The chain employs TRBV25-1 and TRBJ1-2; TRBD1 matches at 7 bases. Losses at the gene ends were 4 bases for V and 8 bases for J; bases not matched to a gene: 16. Germline V gene sequence: CDR1 MGHDK, CDR2 SYGVNS. This CDR3 is 16 amino acids long. The CDR3 region has the DNA TGTGCCAGCAGTGGCTTCCAGGGGGGCCAAAAGGACGGCTACACCTTC. It translates to CASSGFQGGQKDGYTF.

The rearrangement uses TRBV9 and TRBJ2-3, with 11 bases matching TRBD1. V lost 0 bases and J lost 3; bases outside the gene matches: 9. The CDR3 runs to 18 residues. Looked up from germline, CDR1 is SGDLS and CDR2 is YYNGEE. DNA for the CDR3: TGTGCCAGCAGCGTAGCTTGGACAGGGGGCGTTGAAACAGATACGCAGTATTTT. Protein: CASSVAWTGGVETDTQYF. Filled out from reference TRBV9 and TRBJ2-3, the complete variable domain reads DSGVTQTPKHLITATGQRVTLRCSPRSGDLSVYWYQQSLDQGLQFLIQYYNGEERAKGNILERFSAQQFPDLHSELNLSSLELGDSALYFCASSVAWTGGVETDTQYFGPGTRLTVL.

J is TRBJ1-6 and V is TRBV19; no reliable D call. This CDR3 comprises 14 residues. Trimming took off 3 bases at V and 7 bases at J, with 10 bases between the two ends. Per the germline V gene, CDR1 is LNHDA and CDR2 is SQIVND (reference sequence). The CDR3 protein is CASSIGQTNSPLHF. As DNA, the CDR3 is TGTGCCAGTAGTATTGGGCAGACGAATTCACCCCTCCACTTT. Variable domain in full (rest from reference TRBV19 and TRBJ1-6): DGGITQSPKYLFRKEGQNVTLSCEQNLNHDAMYWYRQDPGQGLRLIYYSQIVNDFQKGDIAEGYSVSREKKESFPLTVTSAQKNPTAFYLCASSIGQTNSPLHFGNGTRLTVT.

The gene calls are TRBV7-6 and TRBJ1-2; TRBD1 matches at 8 bases. With 4 bases clipped from V and 4 bases from J, the junction kept 2 bases outside the gene matches. Germline values: CDR1 SGHVS, CDR2 FNYEAQ. The CDR3 runs 13 residues. The CDR3 loop reads CASSSGGSYGYTF. The CDR3 region has the DNA TGTGCCAGCAGCTCAGGGGGCAGCTATGGCTACACCTTC.

V and J are TRBV5-1 and TRBJ1-4, with D perhaps TRBD1 (6 bases). This CDR3 comprises 13 residues. Germline V lookup: CDR1 SGHRS, CDR2 YFSETQ. The V end lost 7 bases, the J end lost 4 bases, and 11 bases lay between the germline ends. Here the CDR3 DNA reads TGCGCCAGCGCGGACAGTTATAATGAAAAACTGTTTTTT. Translating it yields CASADSYNEKLFF.

Comment on this clone: Other DNA variants within this sample encode the same CDR3. The rearrangement uses TRBV9 and TRBJ1-3; 10 nucleotides match TRBD1. This CDR3 spans 15 amino acids. The germline V gene encodes CDR1 SGDLS and CDR2 YYNGEE. The junction had 4 bases not matched to a gene; V was cut back by 3 bases and J by 4 bases. The CDR3 here is CASSGQGAGGNTIYF. CDR3 DNA sequence: TGTGCCAGCAGCGGACAGGGGGCAGGAGGAAACACCATATATTTT.